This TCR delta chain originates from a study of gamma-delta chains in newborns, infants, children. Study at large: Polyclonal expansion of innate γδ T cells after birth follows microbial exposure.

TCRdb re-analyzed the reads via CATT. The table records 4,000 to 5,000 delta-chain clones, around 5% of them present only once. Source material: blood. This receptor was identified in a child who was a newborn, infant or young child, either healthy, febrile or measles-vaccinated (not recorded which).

CDR3 sequence: CACDTIPGPPWDTRQMFF. The DNA of the CDR3 is TGTGCCTGTGACACCATTCCGGGACCCCCCTGGGACACCCGACAGATGTTTTTC. The chain has TRDV2 and TRDJ3, with no clear D. V lost 0 bases and J 2 bases, leaving 13 bases between the germline ends. The CDR3 spans 18 residues. The germline CDR1 and CDR2 sequences are GEAIGNYY and EKD.